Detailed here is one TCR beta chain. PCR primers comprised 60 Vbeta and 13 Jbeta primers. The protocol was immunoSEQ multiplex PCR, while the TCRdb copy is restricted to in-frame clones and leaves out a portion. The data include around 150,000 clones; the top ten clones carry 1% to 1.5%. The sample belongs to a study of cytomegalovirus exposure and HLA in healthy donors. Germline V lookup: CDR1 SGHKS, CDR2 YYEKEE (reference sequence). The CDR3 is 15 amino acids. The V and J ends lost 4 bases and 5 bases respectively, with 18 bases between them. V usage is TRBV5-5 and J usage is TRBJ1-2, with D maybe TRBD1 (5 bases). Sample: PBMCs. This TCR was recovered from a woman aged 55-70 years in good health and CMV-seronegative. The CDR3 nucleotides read TGTGCCAGCAGCGCGACAGTTGCTCGGGCTTATGGCTACACCTTC. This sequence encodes CASSATVARAYGYTF.